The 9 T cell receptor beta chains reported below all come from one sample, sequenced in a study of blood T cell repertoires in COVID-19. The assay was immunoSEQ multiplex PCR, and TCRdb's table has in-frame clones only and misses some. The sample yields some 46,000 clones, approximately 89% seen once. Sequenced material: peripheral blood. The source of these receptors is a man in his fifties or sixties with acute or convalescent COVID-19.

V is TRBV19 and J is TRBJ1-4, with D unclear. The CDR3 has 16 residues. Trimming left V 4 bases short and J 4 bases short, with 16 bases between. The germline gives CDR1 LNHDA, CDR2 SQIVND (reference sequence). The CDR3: CASSSPRSVGNEKLFF. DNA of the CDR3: TGTGCCAGTAGTAGTCCTCGAAGTGTCGGTAATGAAAAACTGTTTTTT.

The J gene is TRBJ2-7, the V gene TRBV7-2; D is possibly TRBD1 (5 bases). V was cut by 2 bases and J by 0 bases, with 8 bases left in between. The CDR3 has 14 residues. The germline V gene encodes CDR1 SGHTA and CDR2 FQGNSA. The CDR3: CASSLYQGSYEQYF. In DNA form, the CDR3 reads TGTGCCAGCAGCTTATACCAGGGCTCCTACGAGCAGTACTTC.

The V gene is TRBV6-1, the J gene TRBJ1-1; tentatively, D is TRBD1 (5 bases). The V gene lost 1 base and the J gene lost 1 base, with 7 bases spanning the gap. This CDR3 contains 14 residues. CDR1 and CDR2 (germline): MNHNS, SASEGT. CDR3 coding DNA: TGTGCCAGCAGTGAAGGTGACAGGAACACTGAAGCTTTCTTT. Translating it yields CASSEGDRNTEAFF.

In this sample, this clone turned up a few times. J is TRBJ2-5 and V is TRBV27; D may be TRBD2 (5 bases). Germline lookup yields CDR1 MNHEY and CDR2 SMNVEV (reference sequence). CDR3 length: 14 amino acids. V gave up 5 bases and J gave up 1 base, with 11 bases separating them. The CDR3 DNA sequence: TGTGCCAGCAGTGCGAGGGCCCCCCAAGAGACCCAGTACTTC. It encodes CASSARAPQETQYF.

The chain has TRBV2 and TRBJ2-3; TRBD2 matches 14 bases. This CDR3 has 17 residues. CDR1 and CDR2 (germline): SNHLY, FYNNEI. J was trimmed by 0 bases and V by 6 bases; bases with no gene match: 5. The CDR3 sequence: CASRDGTSGGSTDTQYF. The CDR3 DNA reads TGTGCCAGCAGGGACGGGACTAGCGGGGGTAGCACAGATACGCAGTATTTT.

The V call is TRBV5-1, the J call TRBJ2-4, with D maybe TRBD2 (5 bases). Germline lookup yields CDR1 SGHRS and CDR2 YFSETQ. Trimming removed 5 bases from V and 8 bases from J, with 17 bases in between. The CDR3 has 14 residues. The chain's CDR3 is CASSLGPPGDIQYF. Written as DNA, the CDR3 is TGCGCCAGCAGTTTAGGACCCCCCGGGGACATTCAGTACTTC.

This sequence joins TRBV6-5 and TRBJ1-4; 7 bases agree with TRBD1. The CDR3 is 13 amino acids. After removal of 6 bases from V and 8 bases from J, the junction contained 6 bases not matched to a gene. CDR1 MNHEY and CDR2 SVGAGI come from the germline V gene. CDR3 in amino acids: CASRGGPQEKLFF. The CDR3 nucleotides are TGTGCCAGCAGAGGGGGCCCCCAGGAAAAACTGTTTTTT.

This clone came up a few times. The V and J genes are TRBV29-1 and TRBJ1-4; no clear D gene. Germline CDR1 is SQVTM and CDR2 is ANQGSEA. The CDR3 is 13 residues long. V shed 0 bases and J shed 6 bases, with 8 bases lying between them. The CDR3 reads CSVEDGGDEKLFF. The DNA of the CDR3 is TGCAGCGTTGAAGATGGAGGTGATGAAAAACTGTTTTTT.

In DNA form, the CDR3 reads TGTGCCAGCAGCTTAACGGGGGGGCGCGGCACCGGGGAGCTGTTTTTT. Protein product: CASSLTGGRGTGELFF. The genes are TRBV7-3 and TRBJ2-2; TRBD2 might be the D (7 bases). The ends were cut back, 0 bases at V and 4 bases at J, with 12 bases in the middle. This CDR3 spans 16 amino acids. Germline loops: CDR1 SGHTA, CDR2 FQGTGA. The variable domain in full, completed from reference TRBV7-3 and TRBJ2-2, reads GAGVSQTPSNKVTEKGKYVELRCDPISGHTALYWYRQSLGQGPEFLIYFQGTGAADDSGLPNDRFFAVRPEGSVSTLKIQRTERGDSAVYLCASSLTGGRGTGELFFGEGSRLTVL.